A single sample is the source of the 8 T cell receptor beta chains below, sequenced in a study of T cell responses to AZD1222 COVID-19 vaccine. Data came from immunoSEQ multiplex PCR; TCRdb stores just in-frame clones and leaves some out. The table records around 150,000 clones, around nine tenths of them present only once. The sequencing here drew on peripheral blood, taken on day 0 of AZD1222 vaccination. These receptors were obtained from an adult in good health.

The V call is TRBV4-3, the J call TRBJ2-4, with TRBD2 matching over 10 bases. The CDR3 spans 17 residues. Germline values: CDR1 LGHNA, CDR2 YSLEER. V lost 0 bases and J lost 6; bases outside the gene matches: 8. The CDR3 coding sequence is TGCGCCAGCAGCCAAGAGTTAACTAGCGGGGTTCCAAACATTCAGTACTTC. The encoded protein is CASSQELTSGVPNIQYF.

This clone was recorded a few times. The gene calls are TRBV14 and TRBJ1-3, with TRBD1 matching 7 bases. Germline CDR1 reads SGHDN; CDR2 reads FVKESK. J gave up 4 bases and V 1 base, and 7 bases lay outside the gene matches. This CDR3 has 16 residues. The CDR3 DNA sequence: TGTGCCAGCAGCCAAGTGGCAGGGGGAATCGGAAACACCATATATTTT. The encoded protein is CASSQVAGGIGNTIYF.

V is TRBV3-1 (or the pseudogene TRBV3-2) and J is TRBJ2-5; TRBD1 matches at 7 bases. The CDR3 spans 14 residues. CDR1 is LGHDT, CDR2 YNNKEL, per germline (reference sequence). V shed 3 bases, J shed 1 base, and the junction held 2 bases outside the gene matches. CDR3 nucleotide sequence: TGTGCCAGCAGCCACCGGGACAGCCAAGAGACCCAGTACTTC. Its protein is CASSHRDSQETQYF.

CDR3 DNA sequence: TGTGCCAGCAGTGAATTGGACTCTAAGGGGGTCAATGAGCAGTTCTTC. Its protein product is CASSELDSKGVNEQFF. V is TRBV25-1 and J is TRBJ2-1; TRBD1 is a possible D gene (6 bases). Trimming took 1 base from V and 6 from J, leaving 16 bases between them. CDR3 length: 16 residues. The V gene's germline CDR1 is MGHDK and CDR2 SYGVNS.

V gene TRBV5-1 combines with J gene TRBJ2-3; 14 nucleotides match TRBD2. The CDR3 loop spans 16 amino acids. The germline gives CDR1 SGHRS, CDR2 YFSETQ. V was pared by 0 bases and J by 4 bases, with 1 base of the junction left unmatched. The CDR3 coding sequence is TGCGCCAGCAGCTTGGGGACTAGCGGGGGGCCAGATACGCAGTATTTT. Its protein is CASSLGTSGGPDTQYF.

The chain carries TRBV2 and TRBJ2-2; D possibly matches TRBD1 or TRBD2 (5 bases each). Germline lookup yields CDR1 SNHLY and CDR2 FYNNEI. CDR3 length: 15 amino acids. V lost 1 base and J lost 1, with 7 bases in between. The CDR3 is CASSEVGGNTGELFF. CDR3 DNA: TGTGCCAGCAGTGAAGTTGGGGGGAACACCGGGGAGCTGTTTTTT.

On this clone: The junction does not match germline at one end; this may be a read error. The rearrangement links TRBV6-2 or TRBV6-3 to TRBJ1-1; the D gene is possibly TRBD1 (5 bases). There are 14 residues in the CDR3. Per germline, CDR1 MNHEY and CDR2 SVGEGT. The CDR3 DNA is TGTGCCAGCAGTTACTCGACAGAGAACGCTGAAGCTTTCTTT. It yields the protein CASSYSTENAEAFF.

This CDR3 is CASSPLMTGNYEQYF. The CDR3 coding sequence is TGTGCCAGCAGTCCTCTAATGACAGGGAACTACGAGCAGTACTTC. The rearrangement links TRBV27 to TRBJ2-7; TRBD1 aligns across 7 bases. With 5 bases clipped from V and 3 bases from J, the junction kept 10 bases outside the gene matches. Germline lookup yields CDR1 MNHEY and CDR2 SMNVEV (reference sequence). CDR3 length: 15 amino acids.